The 13 T cell receptor beta chains given below trace back to one sample, sequenced in a study of blood T cell repertoires in COVID-19. Only in-frame clones appear in the TCRdb table, and some are missing; sequencing was by immunoSEQ multiplex PCR. This sample yields 280,000 or so clones, of which nearly 90% are seen a single time; 1.7% belongs to the top ten. Sequenced input: PBMCs or T cells enriched from blood (not recorded which). These receptors were taken from a young woman with acute COVID-19.

CDR3 DNA sequence: TGTGCCAGCAGGTTACTAGCGTTCTACAATGAGCAGTTCTTC. It encodes CASRLLAFYNEQFF. This rearrangement joins TRBV7-3 to TRBJ2-1, with 7 bases that match TRBD2. Trimming at V came to 6 bases and at J to 3 bases, leaving 5 bases not matched to a gene. The V gene's germline CDR1 is SGHTA and CDR2 FQGTGA. The CDR3 is 14 residues long.

Turning to this clone: The sample holds other DNA sequences that translate to the same CDR3. The chain carries TRBV11-2 and TRBJ2-7; the match to TRBD2 covers 14 bases. The CDR3 runs 15 residues. Trimming cost V 3 bases and J 3 bases; bases outside gene matches: 1. Germline values: CDR1 SGHAT, CDR2 FQNNGV. The CDR3: CASSLGLAGDYEQYF. In DNA, the CDR3 is TGTGCCAGCAGCTTGGGACTAGCGGGAGACTACGAGCAGTACTTC.

This clone was seen a handful of times. This sequence joins TRBV9 and TRBJ1-6, with unresolved D. The germline CDR1 and CDR2 sequences are SGDLS and YYNGEE. The V end was cut by 0 bases, the J end by 5 bases, with 6 bases between. The CDR3 length is 14 residues. In DNA, the CDR3 is TGTGCCAGCAGCGTAGCTTCTCATAATTCACCCCTCCACTTT. Residues: CASSVASHNSPLHF.

The chain joins TRBV5-1 to TRBJ2-1; 15 nucleotides agree with TRBD2. The trim removed 3 bases at V and 3 bases at J, leaving 19 bases unmatched. The CDR3 is made up of 22 amino acids. Per the germline V gene, CDR1 is SGHRS and CDR2 is YFSETQ. CDR3 region: CASSSTDRTSGRAGYYYNEQFF. The CDR3 nucleotides read TGCGCCAGCAGCTCGACAGATCGGACTAGCGGGAGGGCCGGCTACTACTACAATGAGCAGTTCTTC.

The chain joins TRBV5-1 to TRBJ2-7, with D possibly TRBD2 on 5 matching bases. V was cut by 2 bases and J by 4 bases, with 13 bases left in between. The CDR3 covers 14 residues. The germline CDR1 and CDR2 sequences are SGHRS and YFSETQ. CDR3 protein: CASSFIASGYEQYF. CDR3 nucleotides: TGCGCCAGCAGCTTTATAGCGTCGGGTTACGAGCAGTACTTC.

This clone was found once. The chain employs TRBV7-8 and TRBJ2-1, with 13 nucleotides matching TRBD2. With V trimmed by 2 bases and J by 5 bases, 6 bases remained unmatched. This CDR3 is 17 amino acids long. Germline loops: CDR1 SGHVS, CDR2 FQNEAQ. CDR3 coding DNA: TGTGCCAGCAGCTTATCAGCCGGGACTAGCGGGAACAATGAGCAGTTCTTC. It translates to CASSLSAGTSGNNEQFF.

J is TRBJ2-5 and V is TRBV11-2, with 8 bases matching TRBD1. From germline, CDR1 is SGHAT and CDR2 FQNNGV. The V gene end was trimmed by 5 bases and the J gene end by 5 bases; junction bases not matched to a gene: 16. This CDR3 region has 17 residues. In DNA, the CDR3 is TGTGCCAGCAGCACTCGATTCACCAGGGGGCCGCGGGAGACCCAGTACTTC. Translation: CASSTRFTRGPRETQYF.

V usage is TRBV3-1 (or the pseudogene TRBV3-2) and J usage is TRBJ1-2; 10 bases align to TRBD1. The CDR3 covers 14 residues. In germline, CDR1 is LGHDT, CDR2 YNNKEL (reference sequence). The ends lost 4 bases at V and 6 bases at J; junction bases unmatched: 5. The CDR3 here is CASSPRTGGNGYTF. CDR3 coding DNA: TGTGCCAGCAGCCCTCGGACAGGGGGTAATGGCTACACCTTC.

The chain links TRBV29-1 to TRBJ1-1; D is ambiguous. The CDR3 runs 14 residues. CDR1 and CDR2 from the germline V gene are SQVTM and ANQGSEA. Trimming pared 3 bases from V and 7 bases from J, leaving 18 bases between. The chain's CDR3 is CSVDEPAGAYEAFF. The CDR3 DNA reads TGCAGCGTTGACGAGCCGGCAGGTGCTTATGAAGCTTTCTTT.

This clone was found once. V and J are TRBV29-1 and TRBJ1-1, with 10 bases identical to TRBD1. CDR3 size: 17 residues. Germline assignment: CDR1 SQVTM and CDR2 ANQGSEA. V lost 0 bases and J lost 0; bases outside the gene matches: 7. Written as DNA, the CDR3 is TGCAGCGTTGAAGATCTGGGACAGGGGAGGATGAACACTGAAGCTTTCTTT. Amino acids: CSVEDLGQGRMNTEAFF.

On this clone: The sample contains more than one DNA sequence encoding this CDR3. The chain uses TRBV7-2 and TRBJ2-7; D is perhaps TRBD1 (6 bases). Germline assignment: CDR1 SGHTA and CDR2 FQGNSA. Trimming cost V 1 base and J 1 base, with 8 bases left between them. This CDR3 spans 14 amino acids. In nucleotides, the CDR3 is TGTGCCAGCAGCTTAGGAGGGGGATCCTACGAGCAGTACTTC. It yields the protein CASSLGGGSYEQYF.

This clone was observed a few times. V is TRBV19 and J is TRBJ1-4, with 9 nucleotides matching TRBD1. The germline gives CDR1 LNHDA, CDR2 SQIVND (reference sequence). This CDR3 is built from 16 residues. J was trimmed by 10 bases and V by 4 bases; bases with no gene match: 13. As DNA, the CDR3 is TGTGCCAGTAGTACCCTGGGGACAGGGAAACGAGGAAAACTGTTTTTT. The encoded protein is CASSTLGTGKRGKLFF. Full variable domain (rest looked up from reference TRBV19 and TRBJ1-4): DGGITQSPKYLFRKEGQNVTLSCEQNLNHDAMYWYRQDPGQGLRLIYYSQIVNDFQKGDIAEGYSVSREKKESFPLTVTSAQKNPTAFYLCASSTLGTGKRGKLFFGSGTQLSVL.

V gene TRBV29-1 combines with J gene TRBJ2-1, with D tentatively TRBD2 (5 bases). Germline CDR1 is SQVTM and CDR2 is ANQGSEA. This CDR3 is 13 amino acids long. The germline V and J ends were trimmed by 4 bases and 8 bases, with 15 bases remaining between them. The chain's CDR3 is CSVGGHGVDEQFF. CDR3 nucleotides: TGCAGCGTTGGCGGGCACGGGGTGGATGAGCAGTTCTTC.